A single sample is the source of the 7 T cell receptor beta chains below, sequenced in a study of CD8+CD57+ T cells in acquired aplastic anemia. Genomic DNA provided the template from which TCR beta VDJ and CDR3 profiles were obtained. Each CDR3 protein gets one entry after TCRdb re-called the reads with MiXCR. The sample lists about 210,000 distinct CDR3 sequences, around 63% occurring once. The material sequenced was sorted CD4+, CD8+, or CD8+CD57+ T cells (not recorded which) from PBMCs. The source is a human donor in good health.

This clonotype was seen once. This chain uses TRBV25-1 with TRBJ1-1; possibly TRBD1 for D (5 bases). The length of the CDR3 is 15 residues. V lost 1 base, J lost 9 bases, and 18 bases lay in between. CDR1 is MGHDK, CDR2 SYGVNS, per germline. CDR3 nucleotide sequence: TGTGCCAGCAGTGAATTGAGTGGGGACCGCCGTCAAGCTTTCTTT. As protein: CASSELSGDRRQAFF.

The chain recombines TRBV24-1 with TRBJ2-2, with D unresolved. The V gene lost 5 bases and the J gene lost 4 bases, with 10 bases spanning the gap. Germline V gene data show CDR1 as KGHDR and CDR2 as SFDVKD. This CDR3 has 14 amino acids. The CDR3 here is CATSALQSTGELFF. DNA for the CDR3: TGTGCCACCAGTGCCCTGCAGAGCACCGGGGAGCTGTTTTTT.

This clonotype occurred many times. V and J are TRBV9 and TRBJ2-1; 8 nucleotides align to TRBD2. The CDR3 has 17 residues. Germline V lookup: CDR1 SGDLS, CDR2 YYNGEE. The J segment lost 1 base and the V segment lost 3 bases, leaving 9 bases of the junction unmatched. The CDR3 bases are TGTGCCAGCAGCGGGGACGCGGGGGGCGGGTCCTACAATGAGCAGTTCTTC. As protein: CASSGDAGGGSYNEQFF.

The chain combines TRBV19 with TRBJ2-7; D is perhaps TRBD1 or TRBD2 (5 bases each). V dropped 5 bases and J dropped 5 bases, with 19 bases sitting between them. The CDR3 is 15 residues long. Germline V gene lookup returns CDR1 LNHDA and CDR2 SQIVND (reference sequence). The CDR3, as DNA: TGTGCCAGTAGTGATCTGGGAGCCCGGGGCCACGAGCAGTACTTC. It yields the protein CASSDLGARGHEQYF. The whole variable domain, remainder taken from reference TRBV19 and TRBJ2-7, is DGGITQSPKYLFRKEGQNVTLSCEQNLNHDAMYWYRQDPGQGLRLIYYSQIVNDFQKGDIAEGYSVSREKKESFPLTVTSAQKNPTAFYLCASSDLGARGHEQYFGPGTRLTVT.

This clonotype was detected only a few times. This chain uses TRBV5-5 with TRBJ1-1; D not resolved. Germline V lookup: CDR1 SGHKS, CDR2 YYEKEE (reference sequence). Trimming pared 0 bases from V and 7 bases from J, leaving 7 bases between. CDR3 length: 12 residues. CDR3: CASSLGQIEAFF. CDR3 nucleotides: TGTGCCAGCAGCTTGGGGCAGATTGAAGCTTTCTTT.

V and J are TRBV7-2 and TRBJ2-7; D gene ambiguous. CDR3 size: 14 residues. V was trimmed by 4 bases and J by 3 bases, leaving 13 bases between them. Germline loops: CDR1 SGHTA, CDR2 FQGNSA. CDR3 DNA: TGTGCCAGCAGCTCTCCGAGGCGGAGCTACGAGCAGTACTTC. Protein product: CASSSPRRSYEQYF.

This chain joins TRBV25-1 and TRBJ2-3; 8 bases line up with TRBD2. The length of the CDR3 is 15 residues. Germline lookup yields CDR1 MGHDK and CDR2 SYGVNS. The V segment lost 6 bases and the J segment 0 bases; nucleotides outside the gene matches: 5. The CDR3 sequence is CASRGLETSTDTQYF. The CDR3 coding sequence is TGTGCCAGCAGGGGACTAGAAACTAGCACAGATACGCAGTATTTT.